The T cell receptor beta chain under discussion was sequenced for a study of cytomegalovirus exposure and HLA in healthy donors (dated by TCRdb to about 2017). At the level of the whole study: In an earlier analysis of under 750 of the donors, 276 Gb of sequence data and 117 million unique TCR beta sequences from 180 million or so T cells were reported. An early release covering roughly 640 HLA-typed donors comprised about 300 gigabases of sequencing data and tens of millions of unique TCR sequences. The genetic ancestry cluster associated with self-reported Caucasian donors included 81% of the approximately 430 genotyped donors. The aim of the study was to test whether cataloging public T cell receptors could identify signatures of past pathogen exposure. Using immunosequencing, the study profiled T cell repertoires from about 620 subjects and related those repertoires to cytomegalovirus serostatus. Besides the first cohort of more than 650 subjects, a separate validation cohort made up of over a hundred different subjects was used. High-throughput TCR immunosequencing, statistical association of individual TCRs with disease status, and machine learning were combined to predict cytomegalovirus infection status. To study patterns of TCR occurrence, a later analysis re-analyzed previously published TCR beta repertoires from more than 550 donors and added high-resolution HLA genotyping. The later analysis used no new phenotypic data to find candidate immune exposures, relying instead on TCR beta sequences and their occurrence across donors. In an earlier analysis of 500 to 650 of the donors, high-throughput TCR beta sequencing was used to judge whether each TCR beta V gene segment behaved as functional or pseudogenic. Donor age, sex, ethnicity and CMV serostatus were compiled alongside the repertoire data. Genome-wide SNP genotypes for about 65% of the roughly 700 donors were used in a later genetic analysis, which treated that subset as a discovery cohort. Every discovery cohort repertoire had been produced on one sequencing platform. Class I and class II HLA loci were covered by the typing at four-digit resolution. The number of donors typed differed by locus, with roughly 620-640 for A, B, C, DRB1 and DQB1, about 500 for DQA1, approximately 580 for DPA1, and some 470 for DPB1. Because of strong linkage in the cohort, four or five DR-DQ haplotypes were treated as single units for association and clustering. Among around 400 genotyped donors of the cohort, an average of roughly 230,000 unique TCR beta nucleotide sequences was sequenced per donor, of which 15% to 20% were non-productive.

From cysteine to phenylalanine, the CDR3 is 14 amino acids long. The DNA shown is the 42-base CDR3, in frame from base 1. From a lookup of the germline V gene, CDR1 and CDR2 are SGHRS and YFSETQ. For this chain, trimming is 4 bases at the V end and 6 bases at the J end, and the number of junction bases without a gene match is 8. As regards this clone: Its target antigen remains unknown. No per-base quality is available; no much larger clone lies one base away.

The cohort was made up of 650 to 700 healthy bone marrow donors. Cohort members were all nominally healthy when sampled, although unrecorded immune exposures were likely present. The donor was CMV seronegative and belonged to the group of around 350 seronegative cohort members. Each donor provided a peripheral blood sample, and peripheral blood mononuclear cells were used for TCR beta sequencing. Genomic DNA was extracted from the blood cell samples with the Qiagen DNeasy Blood Extraction Kit. The investigation overall reported the following: Because the 87-base-pair reads could not distinguish some IMGT-functional V segments, including TRBV6-2 and TRBV6-3, those segments were excluded. Compared with the approximately 700-donor mean, donors in an Asian-associated ancestry cluster had fewer N-insertions in productive TCRs, according to a later genetic analysis. While some public TCRs were present in many individuals, most TCR sequences turned up only very rarely across donors. A total of fewer than 200 TCR beta chains were listed by the study as associated with cytomegalovirus. The classifier was reported to diagnose cytomegalovirus status with high specificity and sensitivity in both the original cohort and the validation cohort. Correlated functional status among segregating V segments might be attributable to linkage disequilibrium, but an unknown experimental factor could not be ruled out. Because counts were too low, about 18 rarely observed V segments, including chromosome 9 orphons, were left out of the earlier analysis of several hundred of the donors. Three of the identified cytomegalovirus-associated TCR beta chains were confirmed in vitro to be specific for cytomegalovirus antigens. In a later analysis, TCR association rates were found to vary across HLA loci, with the most associated TCRs seen for DRB1 alleles and the fewest for HLA-C alleles. Specific HLA alleles were associated with about 17,000 TCR beta sequences at a false discovery rate of 0.05 in a later analysis. When HLA alleles, especially DR and DQ, strongly co-occurred, TCR associations were difficult to assign to individual alleles. According to a later analysis, most CMV-associated TCR beta chains appeared to be HLA-restricted, and the HLA associations seemed to be driven largely by CMV exposure. The cohort was sequenced for TCR beta chains only, and without alpha or paired-chain data the features that could be detected were limited. A further reported finding was that TCR beta sequences accurately predicted the HLA-A and HLA-B alleles for most subjects in the first cohort. It was suggested by the authors that the approach could potentially be generalized to other disease states and immunological phenotypes. The presence/absence analyses assumed that sequencing depth was roughly uniform across donors, and that assumption may not be true. A later analysis found that HLA-associated TCR beta chains were more clonally expanded and had lower generation probabilities than equally common non-associated chains. The sequencing pipeline was judged likely to have produced a cluster of highly shared sequence variants as a technical artifact. CMV serostatus was the only immune exposure information available for the cohort. V-gene and J-gene trimming of TCR beta chains was associated with a missense DCLRE1C variant in a later genetic analysis, and the association was replicated in an independent cohort. Because some donors lacked HLA typing at each locus, the association tests relied only on the typed subset. Broadly in line with IMGT annotations, most TCR beta V segments showed up in productive rearrangements about 87% or about 30% of the time in an earlier analysis of around 550 of the donors. In a later analysis, several top co-occurrence clusters were reported to appear linked to parvovirus B19, influenza, CMV and Epstein-Barr virus.

Receptor libraries were prepared by the immunoSEQ multiplex PCR assay. For the multiplex PCR, a mixture combining 60 forward primers for TCR Vbeta segments and 13 reverse primers for TCR Jbeta segments was used. A multiplex PCR assay on genomic DNA amplified the CDR3 region of rearranged TCR beta genes. On the Illumina HiSeq System, the amplified TCR beta libraries were sequenced as 87-base-pair reads. The original methods were these. Across the 500 to 750 repertoires, a later analysis counted 80 million or so unique TCR beta chains, roughly 11 million of which were shared by at least two donors. Raw reads were error-corrected and collapsed into unique sequences with a nearest-neighbor algorithm that merged closely related sequences to remove PCR and sequencing errors. To assign V, D and J gene segments, CDR3 sequences were aligned to IMGT reference sequences. Each retained sequence needed at least a six-nucleotide match to both a V gene segment and a J gene segment. Rearrangements were classified as productive when the CDR3 lacked stop codons and remained in frame with V and J, and all other rearrangements were classified as non-productive. Following IMGT convention, CDR3 was defined as the stretch from the second conserved V-encoded cysteine up to the conserved J-encoded phenylalanine. The earlier analysis of 587 of the donors excluded sequences that lacked an unambiguous match to a single V gene segment. An earlier analysis of fewer than 750 of the donors called V segments functional above 56.7% productive rearrangements and segregating when the between-donor standard deviation exceeded 5%. To diagnose cytomegalovirus status from the catalog of TCR beta chain sequences, a statistical classification framework was built. V and J gene assignment, in a later analysis, came from comparing TCR nucleotide sequences with IMGT/GENE-DB human TR gene sequences. The TCRdist pipeline was used in a later analysis to assign CDR3 sequences and most-parsimonious VDJ recombination scenarios. A later analysis defined each TCR beta chain by its CDR3 amino acid sequence plus V-gene family, and excluded reads lacking a unique V-gene family. In a later analysis, nearly 600 highly shared, low-generation-probability nucleotide sequences were removed to address suspected cross-contamination and a sequencing artifact. For each public chain, a later analysis derived a clonal expansion index from normalized ranks of inferred template counts within each repertoire. A later analysis computed generation probabilities with a VDJ recombination model fitted to out-of-frame rearrangements, and checked the results against IGoR. In a later analysis, hypergeometric tests were used to score TCR-TCR, TCR-HLA and TCR-CMV co-occurrence, with a repertoire-size bias correction applied to TCR pairs. A later analysis estimated false discovery rates by permuting HLA or CMV assignments 20 times. In a later analysis, co-occurring TCRs were grouped using DBSCAN, with TCRdist sequence similarity added in when clustering inside HLA-allele-positive subsets. Repertoires with fewer than 30,000 or more than 120,000 public chains, plus five repertoires with anomalous nucleotide sharing, were excluded from co-occurrence clustering. The table was pulled from immuneACCESS by TCRdb, which kept in-frame rearrangements only. Such tables lose some clones; where checked, under half of the loss comes from unresolved V genes, and the rest has no known cause. That table supplies the V and J calls and clone size; D and trimming were determined from the DNA. In this sample the table shows 170,000 or so clones, 80% of which occur a single time. The ten largest make up under 0.8% of the sample.

The chain couples TRBV5-1 to TRBJ2-7, with 9 junctional bases fitting TRBD1. The receptor was isolated from a boy younger than 18 in good health and CMV-seronegative. Sequenced: PBMCs. The nucleotide sequence reads TGCGCCAGCAGCCCGGGGACAGGGAACACCGAGCAGTACTTC. This codes for CASSPGTGNTEQYF.